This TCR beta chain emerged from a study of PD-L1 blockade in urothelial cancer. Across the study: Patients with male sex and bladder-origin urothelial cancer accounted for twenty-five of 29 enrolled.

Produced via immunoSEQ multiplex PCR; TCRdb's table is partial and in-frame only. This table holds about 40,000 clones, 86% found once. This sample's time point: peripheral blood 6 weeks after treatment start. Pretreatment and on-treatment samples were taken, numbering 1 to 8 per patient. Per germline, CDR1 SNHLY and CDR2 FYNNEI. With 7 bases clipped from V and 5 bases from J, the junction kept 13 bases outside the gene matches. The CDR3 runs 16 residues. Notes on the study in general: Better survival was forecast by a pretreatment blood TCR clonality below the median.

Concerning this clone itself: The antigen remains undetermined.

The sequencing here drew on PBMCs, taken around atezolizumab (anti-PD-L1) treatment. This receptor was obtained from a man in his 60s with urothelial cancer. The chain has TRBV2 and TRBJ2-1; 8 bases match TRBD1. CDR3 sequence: CASKSLQGVTHNEQFF. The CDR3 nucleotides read TGTGCCAGCAAGTCCCTACAGGGGGTGACACACAATGAGCAGTTCTTC.